Each of the 28 T cell receptor beta chains below was sequenced from the same sample in a study of molecular identifiers for immune sequencing clone quantification. TCRdb fed the PCR reads into MiXCR, producing one record per CDR3 protein. The sample includes roughly 100,000 distinct CDR3 sequences, about 35% of them seen just once. The sample comprised naive CD8+ T cells from blood, with Jurkat cell RNA spiked in. Subset: FACS-sorted CD8+CD4-CCR7+CD45RA+ naive T cells. These receptors originate from a human donor in good health. Some libraries in this study had Jurkat cell RNA spiked in.

This clonotype was seen more than once but under ten times. The chain combines TRBV27 with TRBJ1-5; D remains ambiguous. Germline V gene lookup returns CDR1 MNHEY and CDR2 SMNVEV (reference sequence). The CDR3 length is 13 residues. Trimming cost V 5 bases and J 2 bases, with 7 bases left between them. The CDR3 DNA reads as TGTGCCAGCAGTCCCCCCGGCAATCAGCCCCAGCATTTT. Its translation: CASSPPGNQPQHF.

This clonotype was detected ten times or more. The rearrangement uses TRBV4-3 and TRBJ2-6; D call uncertain. V lost 2 bases, J lost 0 bases, and 8 bases lay in between. The germline CDR1 and CDR2 sequences are LGHNA and YSLEER. The CDR3 runs to 16 residues. CDR3 protein: CASSQIGPSGANVLTF. Here the CDR3 DNA reads TGCGCCAGCAGCCAAATCGGCCCCTCTGGGGCCAACGTCCTGACTTTC.

The J gene is TRBJ2-2, the V gene TRBV7-9; 8 bases match TRBD2. The CDR3 loop spans 14 amino acids. Trimming took 7 bases from V and 5 from J; bases not matched to a gene: 6. CDR1 is SEHNR, CDR2 FQNEAQ, per germline (reference sequence). DNA of the CDR3: TGTGCCAGCACCGACAGCGGGAGAACCGGGGAGCTGTTTTTT. Translation gives CASTDSGRTGELFF.

In its sample, this clonotype was seen once. A much more abundant neighbour one base away suggests this may be a read error. The V and J genes are TRBV7-9 and TRBJ2-3; no firm D call. Per the germline V gene, CDR1 is SEHNR and CDR2 is FQNEAQ (reference sequence). This CDR3 region has 14 residues. Deletions cut 4 bases from V and 1 base from J, with 9 bases between. The chain's CDR3 is CASSSTLGTDTQYF. Here the CDR3 DNA reads TGTGCCAGCAGCTCCACACTGGGCACAGATACGCAGTATTTT. Supplemented by reference TRBV7-9 and TRBJ2-3, the full variable domain reads DTGVSQNPRHKITKRGQNVTFRCDPISEHNRLYWYRQTLGQGPEFLTYFQNEAQLEKSRLLSDRFSAERPKGSFSTLEIQRTEQGDSAMYLCASSSTLGTDTQYFGPGTRLTVL.

The V call is TRBV29-1, the J call TRBJ2-7; either TRBD1 or TRBD2 may supply D (5 bases each). CDR3 size: 12 residues. Germline CDR1 SQVTM, CDR2 ANQGSEA. V dropped 6 bases and J dropped 2 bases, with 11 bases sitting between them. The CDR3 protein is CSVREQPYEQYF. CDR3 sequence (DNA): TGCAGCGTCAGGGAGCAGCCCTACGAGCAGTACTTC.

This clonotype was seen repeatedly, ten times or more. The J gene is TRBJ1-5, the V gene TRBV28; D remains ambiguous. The germline CDR1 and CDR2 sequences are MDHEN and SYDVKM. The CDR3 is 14 residues long. V gave up 6 bases and J gave up 0 bases, with 9 bases separating them. Here the CDR3 DNA reads TGTGCCAGCAGCAAAAGGTATAGCAATCAGCCCCAGCATTTT. Residues: CASSKRYSNQPQHF.

At least ten counts were recorded for this clonotype. The rearrangement joins TRBV28 to TRBJ2-7; D is undetermined. The CDR3 is 13 residues long. Germline lookup yields CDR1 MDHEN and CDR2 SYDVKM. Trimming took off 3 bases at V and 7 bases at J, with 13 bases between the two ends. The chain's CDR3 is CASSFGSGKEQYF. The CDR3 region has the DNA TGTGCCAGCAGTTTCGGTTCGGGTAAAGAGCAGTACTTC.

This clonotype was observed at least ten times. The chain is built from TRBV6-6 and TRBJ2-7; no definite D call. Germline values: CDR1 MNHNY, CDR2 SVGAGI (reference sequence). This CDR3 contains 12 residues. The germline V and J ends were trimmed by 2 bases and 3 bases, with 5 bases remaining between them. CDR3: CASSYTDYEQYF. The CDR3 bases are TGTGCCAGCAGTTACACCGACTACGAGCAGTACTTC.

This chain uses TRBV4-3 with TRBJ2-7; tentatively, D is TRBD2 (5 bases). The V gene's germline CDR1 is LGHNA and CDR2 YSLEER. The CDR3 consists of 14 residues. V was cut by 4 bases and J by 5 bases, with 15 bases left in between. CDR3 sequence reads: CASSRRGRGHEQYF. The CDR3 nucleotides are TGCGCCAGCAGCCGGAGAGGGAGAGGCCACGAGCAGTACTTC.

This chain connects TRBV10-2 to TRBJ2-3; 7 bases agree with TRBD1. Trimming at V came to 1 base and at J to 1 base, leaving 5 bases not matched to a gene. Per the germline V gene, CDR1 is WSHSY and CDR2 is SAAADI. CDR3 length: 16 amino acids. The CDR3 protein is CASSELQGTGTDTQYF. For the CDR3, the DNA is TGCGCCAGCAGTGAGTTACAGGGGACGGGCACAGATACGCAGTATTTT.

In regard to this clonotype: The junction does not match germline at one end; this may be a read error. This chain connects TRBV11-2 to TRBJ1-2; D gene ambiguous. The CDR3 extends over 12 amino acids. Germline CDR1 is SGHAT and CDR2 is FQNNGV. The CDR3 sequence: CASSSMTYGYAF. The CDR3 nucleotides read TGTGCCAGCAGCTCCATGACCTATGGCTACGCCTTC.

V is TRBV20-1 and J is TRBJ1-1; D unclear. Germline V gene sequence: CDR1 DFQATT, CDR2 SNEGSKA (reference sequence). The CDR3 is 12 amino acids. V was shortened by 3 bases and J by 2 bases, with 7 bases between the two germline ends. CDR3 sequence reads: CSASVGNTEAFF. DNA for the CDR3: TGCAGTGCTAGCGTGGGCAACACTGAAGCTTTCTTT.

On this clonotype itself: This sequence may be a read error, since a much larger clone differs from it by one base. The genes are TRBV28 and TRBJ1-5, with 8 bases that match TRBD1. This CDR3 spans 18 amino acids. Germline V CDR1 and CDR2: MDHEN, SYDVKM. Unmatched junction bases numbered 11, after V lost 4 bases and J lost 0 bases. The chain's CDR3 is CASSSPGQDLNSNQPQHF. CDR3 nucleotide sequence: TGTGCCAGCAGTTCACCGGGACAGGATCTCAATAGCAATCAGCCCCAGCATTTT.

By proportion, this clonotype is medium-sized. V and J are TRBV29-1 and TRBJ2-5; TRBD2 is a possible D gene (5 bases). V was trimmed by 5 bases and J by 1 base, leaving 11 bases between them. Germline lookup yields CDR1 SQVTM and CDR2 ANQGSEA. This CDR3 contains 13 residues. The CDR3 reads CSVRWESQETQYF. CDR3 DNA: TGCAGCGTTAGGTGGGAGTCCCAAGAGACCCAGTACTTC.

This clonotype is a singleton in its sample. Sequence at one end of the junction differs from germline and may be a read error. The chain employs TRBV28 and TRBJ2-7, with D tentatively TRBD2 (8 bases). The CDR3 runs 16 residues. Germline lookup yields CDR1 MDHEN and CDR2 SYDVKM. The CDR3 sequence is CASSLDRREESYEQDF. The CDR3 DNA is TGTGCCAGCAGTTTGGACAGGCGGGAGGAGTCCTACGAGCAGGACTTC.

This clonotype appeared a few times. This chain connects TRBV20-1 to TRBJ2-4; D not certain. This CDR3 contains 13 residues. V was trimmed by 3 bases and J by 6 bases, leaving 12 bases between them. Per the germline V gene, CDR1 is DFQATT and CDR2 is SNEGSKA (reference sequence). CDR3 nucleotides: TGCAGTGCTAGTACTTCAACGATAAACATTCAGTACTTC. It translates to CSASTSTINIQYF.

This chain uses TRBV13 with TRBJ2-7, with D perhaps assigned TRBD1 or TRBD2 (5 bases each). The CDR3 runs 13 residues. V was shortened by 2 bases and J by 5 bases, with 10 bases between the two germline ends. Per the germline V gene, CDR1 is PRHDT and CDR2 is FYEKMQ (reference sequence). For the CDR3, the DNA is TGTGCCAGCAGCTTACTGGGGGAGAACGAGCAGTACTTC. Its protein product is CASSLLGENEQYF.

This clonotype was seen repeatedly, ten times or more. The gene calls are TRBV7-9 and TRBJ2-3; no definite D call. The CDR3 extends over 12 amino acids. Trimming stripped 5 bases from V and 5 bases from J, with 8 bases between. Germline V gene data show CDR1 as SEHNR and CDR2 as FQNEAQ (reference sequence). The CDR3 DNA reads as TGTGCCAGCAGCCCCCTAATAGATACGCAGTATTTT. Translating it yields CASSPLIDTQYF. The entire variable domain, with the rest obtained from reference TRBV7-9 and TRBJ2-3, is as follows: DTGVSQNPRHKITKRGQNVTFRCDPISEHNRLYWYRQTLGQGPEFLTYFQNEAQLEKSRLLSDRFSAERPKGSFSTLEIQRTEQGDSAMYLCASSPLIDTQYFGPGTRLTVL.

Remarks on this clonotype: It may be a read error: a sequence one base away is much more abundant. The CDR3 does not end in the conserved phenylalanine or tryptophan, so this is likely a read error. The rearrangement joins TRBV29-1 to TRBJ2-3, with unresolved D. The germline V and J ends were trimmed by 4 bases and 4 bases, with 6 bases remaining between them. Germline CDR1 reads SQVTM; CDR2 reads ANQGSEA. The CDR3 loop spans 11 amino acids. The DNA of the CDR3 is TGCAGCGTTGCTTTTGCAGATACGCAGTATTAT. It codes for CSVAFADTQYY.

This clonotype was counted a single time. This may be a read error, as it is one base from a much larger clone. The gene calls are TRBV20-1 and TRBJ2-3, with D hard to call. The CDR3 loop spans 13 amino acids. In germline, CDR1 is DFQATT, CDR2 SNEGSKA (reference sequence). Written as DNA, the CDR3 is TGCAGTGCTAGTTATAGGCGAGCAGATACGCGGTATTTT. It translates to CSASYRRADTRYF.

In this sample, this clonotype is medium-sized. This chain links TRBV7-2 with TRBJ2-1; D remains ambiguous. V shed 3 bases and J shed 3 bases, with 3 bases lying between them. The CDR3 is 12 amino acids. Germline V gives CDR1 SGHTA, CDR2 FQGNSA. The CDR3: CASSLNYNEQFF. In nucleotides, the CDR3 is TGTGCCAGCAGCTTGAACTACAATGAGCAGTTCTTC.

The genes are TRBV20-1 and TRBJ2-1; D gene ambiguous. This CDR3 has 13 residues. Germline assignment: CDR1 DFQATT and CDR2 SNEGSKA (reference sequence). V was cut by 1 base and J by 6 bases, with 10 bases left in between. CDR3 protein: CSARGFGANEQFF. The CDR3, as DNA: TGCAGTGCTAGAGGGTTCGGCGCCAATGAGCAGTTCTTC.

This clonotype was observed at least ten times. The J gene is TRBJ2-3, the V gene TRBV5-1; D is possibly TRBD1 or TRBD2 (6 bases each). CDR1 and CDR2 from the germline V gene are SGHRS and YFSETQ. The CDR3 is made up of 17 amino acids. Trimming took off 4 bases at V and 3 bases at J, with 21 bases between the two ends. CDR3 in DNA: TGCGCCAGCAGCGACAATCCACAGGGACTGAGGACAGATACGCAGTATTTT. Amino acid sequence: CASSDNPQGLRTDTQYF.

Of note for this clonotype: This may arise from a read error, as a much more abundant clone is one base away. The CDR3, as DNA: TGTGCCAGTAGTTCGCAGGCCCGGGTACTAGCGGACAAAGAGCAGTTCTTC. Protein: CASSSQARVLADKEQFF. J is TRBJ2-1 and V is TRBV19; 8 bases map to TRBD2. The CDR3 consists of 17 residues. Germline V gene lookup returns CDR1 LNHDA and CDR2 SQIVND (reference sequence).

This clonotype was seen a single time. This may be a read error, as it is one base from a much larger clone. The rearrangement uses TRBV7-9 and TRBJ1-2, with 8 bases identical to TRBD1. This CDR3 has 13 residues. CDR1 is SEHNR and CDR2 is FQNEAQ in the germline V gene (reference sequence). CDR3 DNA: TGTGCCGGCAGCTTAGCGGACAGGGAAGGCTACACCTTC. Residues: CAGSLADREGYTF.

This clonotype was observed a few times. The chain links TRBV20-1 to TRBJ1-5; no clear D. The CDR3 consists of 16 residues. Trimming removed 3 bases at V and 2 bases at J, with 17 bases between. Germline V gene lookup returns CDR1 DFQATT and CDR2 SNEGSKA (reference sequence). CDR3 sequence reads: CSASDEMAVGNQPQHF. The CDR3 DNA reads TGCAGTGCTAGTGATGAAATGGCGGTGGGCAATCAGCCCCAGCATTTT.

The V gene is TRBV29-1, the J gene TRBJ1-1; D remains unclear. The CDR3 contains 11 residues. V lost 5 bases to trimming and J lost 4 bases, with 8 bases between them. Looked up from germline, CDR1 is SQVTM and CDR2 is ANQGSEA. Here the CDR3 reads CSVLGVTEAFF. DNA for the CDR3: TGCAGCGTTCTTGGGGTCACTGAAGCTTTCTTT.

This clonotype was detected only a few times. This chain uses TRBV20-1 with TRBJ1-1, with D maybe TRBD1 (5 bases). Germline V lookup: CDR1 DFQATT, CDR2 SNEGSKA (reference sequence). V lost 1 base, J lost 4 bases, and 7 bases lay in between. The CDR3 spans 12 residues. CDR3 sequence reads: CSARGRATEAFF. CDR3 nucleotides: TGCAGTGCTAGAGGCAGGGCCACTGAAGCTTTCTTT.